This TCR beta chain was retrieved from a study of identical twins. A single record per CDR3 protein comes from TCRdb applying MiXCR to the 5' RACE reads. Of 150,000 or so distinct CDR3 sequences in the sample, under 4.5% are singletons; the top ten hold roughly 8%. The CDR3 length is 15 residues. Trimming cost V 1 base and J 5 bases, with 14 bases left between them. In germline, CDR1 is SGHTA, CDR2 FQGNSA. There are many counts of this clonotype. Sequenced sample: memory T cells sorted from blood. The V call is TRBV7-2, the J call TRBJ2-5; maybe TRBD2 (6 bases). This clonotype originated in a man between 18 and 35 years old in good health. The CDR3 sequence is CASSLGYGGAETQYF. The CDR3 DNA follows: TGTGCCAGCAGCTTAGGCTACGGGGGAGCGGAGACCCAGTACTTC.